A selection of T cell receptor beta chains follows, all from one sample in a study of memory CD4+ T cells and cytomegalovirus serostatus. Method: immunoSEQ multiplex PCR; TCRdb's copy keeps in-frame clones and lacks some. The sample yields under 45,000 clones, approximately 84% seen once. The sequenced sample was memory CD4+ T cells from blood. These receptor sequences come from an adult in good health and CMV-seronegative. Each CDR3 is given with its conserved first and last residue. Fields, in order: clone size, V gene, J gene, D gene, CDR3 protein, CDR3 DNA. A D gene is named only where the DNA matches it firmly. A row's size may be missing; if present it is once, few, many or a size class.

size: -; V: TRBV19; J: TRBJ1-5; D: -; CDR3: CASSIRPYSNQPQHF; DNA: TGTGCCAGTAGTATAAGGCCTTATAGCAATCAGCCCCAGCATTTT
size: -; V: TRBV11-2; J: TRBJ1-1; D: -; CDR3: CASRGQQMNTEAFF; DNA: TGTGCCAGCAGAGGACAGCAGATGAACACTGAAGCTTTCTTT
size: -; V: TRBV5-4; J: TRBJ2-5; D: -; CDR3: CASSLGGRETQYF; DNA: TGTGCCAGCAGCTTGGGGGGGAGAGAGACCCAGTACTTC
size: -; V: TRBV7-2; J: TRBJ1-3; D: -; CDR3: CASSLVMTASGNTIYF; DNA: TGTGCCAGCAGCTTAGTAATGACAGCCAGCGGAAACACCATATATTTT
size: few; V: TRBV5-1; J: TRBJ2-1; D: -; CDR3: CASSLVLGNNEQFF; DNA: TGCGCCAGCAGCTTGGTATTGGGAAACAATGAGCAGTTCTTC
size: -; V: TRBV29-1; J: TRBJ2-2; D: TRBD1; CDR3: CSVEGRTGGDTGELFF; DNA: TGCAGCGTTGAAGGAAGGACAGGGGGAGACACCGGGGAGCTGTTTTTT
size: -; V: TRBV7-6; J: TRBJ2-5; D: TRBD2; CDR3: CASTPDGRETQYF; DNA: TGTGCCAGCACCCCGGACGGGAGGGAGACCCAGTACTTC
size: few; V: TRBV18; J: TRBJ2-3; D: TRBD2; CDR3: CASSPLAGDGDTQYF; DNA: TGTGCCAGCTCACCACTAGCGGGGGATGGAGATACGCAGTATTTT
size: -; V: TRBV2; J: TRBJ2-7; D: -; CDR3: CATSIRGAMGEQYF; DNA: TGTGCCACCTCCATCCGGGGGGCAATGGGCGAGCAGTACTTC
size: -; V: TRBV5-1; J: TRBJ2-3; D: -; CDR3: CASSPAERGSTDTQYF; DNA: TGCGCCAGCAGCCCGGCTGAGAGGGGAAGCACAGATACGCAGTATTTT
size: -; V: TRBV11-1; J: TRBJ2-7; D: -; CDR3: CASSTRSGVYEQYF; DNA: TGTGCCAGCAGCACCCGGTCGGGGGTTTACGAGCAGTACTTC
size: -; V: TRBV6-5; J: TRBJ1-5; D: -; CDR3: CASSLGAGFSQPQHF; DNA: TGTGCCAGCAGCTTAGGAGCCGGTTTTAGTCAGCCCCAGCATTTT
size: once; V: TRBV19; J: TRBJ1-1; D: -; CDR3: CASSHRIMNTEAFF; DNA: TGTGCCAGTAGTCACAGGATCATGAACACTGAAGCTTTCTTT
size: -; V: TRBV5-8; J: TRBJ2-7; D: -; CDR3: CASSSTTATGYEQYF; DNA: TGTGCCAGCAGCTCGACTACAGCTACGGGATACGAGCAGTACTTC
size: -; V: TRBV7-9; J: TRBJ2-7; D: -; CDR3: CASSLVAYEQYF; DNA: TGTGCCAGCAGCCTAGTGGCCTACGAGCAGTACTTC
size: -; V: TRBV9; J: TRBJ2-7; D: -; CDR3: CASSVAEYGPYEQYF; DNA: TGTGCCAGCAGCGTAGCAGAATATGGCCCCTACGAGCAGTACTTC
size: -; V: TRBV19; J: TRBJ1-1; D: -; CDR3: CASTQRGNGREVTEAFF; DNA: TGTGCCAGTACCCAGCGGGGGAATGGAAGGGAGGTTACTGAAGCTTTCTTT
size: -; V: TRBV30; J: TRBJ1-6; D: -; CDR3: CASGQSSYNSPLHF; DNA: TGTGCCTCCGGACAGAGCTCCTATAATTCACCCCTCCACTTT
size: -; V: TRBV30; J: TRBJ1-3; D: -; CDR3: CAWAGNSGNTIYF; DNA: TGTGCCTGGGCTGGCAATTCTGGAAACACCATATATTTT
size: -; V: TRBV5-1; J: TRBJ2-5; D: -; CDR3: CASSFSDSSETQYF; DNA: TGCGCCAGCAGCTTTTCAGACAGTTCCGAGACCCAGTACTTC
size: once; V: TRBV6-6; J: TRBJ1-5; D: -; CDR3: CASSYKGGNQPQHF; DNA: TGTGCCAGCAGTTACAAGGGAGGCAATCAGCCCCAGCATTTT
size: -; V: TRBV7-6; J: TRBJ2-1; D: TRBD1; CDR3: CASSLGSGQGAGEQFF; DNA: TGTGCCAGCAGCTTAGGATCGGGACAGGGGGCCGGTGAGCAGTTCTTC
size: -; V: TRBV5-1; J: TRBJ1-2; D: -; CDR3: CASSFTGQGRSDGYTF; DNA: TGCGCCAGCAGCTTCACGGGCCAGGGTCGAAGTGATGGCTACACCTTC
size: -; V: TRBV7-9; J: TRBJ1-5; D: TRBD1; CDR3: CASSFQGAGQPQHF; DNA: TGTGCCAGCAGCTTCCAGGGGGCAGGTCAGCCCCAGCATTTT
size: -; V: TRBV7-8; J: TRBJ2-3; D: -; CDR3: CASSLAWGEFTQYF; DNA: TGTGCCAGCAGCTTAGCATGGGGGGAATTCACGCAGTATTTT
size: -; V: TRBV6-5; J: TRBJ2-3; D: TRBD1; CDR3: CASSSRGLPDTQYF; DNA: TGTGCCAGCAGTTCTAGGGGGCTCCCAGATACGCAGTATTTT
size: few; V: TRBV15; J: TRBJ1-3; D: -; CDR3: CATSSVGRYSGNTIYF; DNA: TGTGCCACCAGCAGTGTTGGACGGTACTCTGGAAACACCATATATTTT
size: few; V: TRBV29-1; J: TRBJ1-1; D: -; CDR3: CSVVPGREAFF; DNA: TGCAGCGTCGTCCCCGGACGTGAAGCTTTCTTT
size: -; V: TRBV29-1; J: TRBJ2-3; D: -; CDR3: CSVEIVGEAQYF; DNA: TGCAGCGTTGAGATTGTGGGGGAAGCGCAGTATTTT
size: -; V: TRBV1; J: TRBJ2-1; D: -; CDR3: CTSSQWGPLNYNEQFF; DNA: TGCACCAGCAGCCAATGGGGCCCTTTAAACTACAATGAGCAGTTCTTC
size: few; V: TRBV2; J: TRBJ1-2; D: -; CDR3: CASSDHYGYTF; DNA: TGTGCCAGCAGTGACCACTATGGCTACACCTTC
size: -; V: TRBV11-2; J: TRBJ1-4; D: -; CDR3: CASSPEWRGEKLFF; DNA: TGTGCCAGCAGCCCAGAGTGGCGGGGTGAAAAACTGTTTTTT
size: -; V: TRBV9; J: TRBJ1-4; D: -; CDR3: CASSVGKEGRVLFF; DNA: TGTGCCAGCAGCGTAGGTAAGGAAGGACGAGTGCTGTTTTTT
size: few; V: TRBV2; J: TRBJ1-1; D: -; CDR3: CASRASQLITEAFF; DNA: TGTGCCAGCAGAGCATCCCAGCTTATCACTGAAGCTTTCTTT
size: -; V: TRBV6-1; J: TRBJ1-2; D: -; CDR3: CASRTGSVGYGYTF; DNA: TGTGCCAGCAGGACAGGTAGTGTCGGCTATGGCTACACCTTC
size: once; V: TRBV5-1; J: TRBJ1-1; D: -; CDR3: CASRVPGGASTEAFF; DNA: TGCGCCAGCAGGGTACCGGGGGGCGCGTCCACTGAAGCTTTCTTT
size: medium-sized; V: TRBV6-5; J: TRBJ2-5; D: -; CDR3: CASSYSIIEPQETQYF; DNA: TGTGCCAGCAGTTACTCGATAATCGAGCCCCAAGAGACCCAGTACTTC
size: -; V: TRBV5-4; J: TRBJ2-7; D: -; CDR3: CASGFPPSYEQYF; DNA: TGTGCCAGCGGCTTCCCTCCATCCTACGAGCAGTACTTC
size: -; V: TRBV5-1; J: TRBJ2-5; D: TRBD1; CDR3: CASSWGTDQETQYF; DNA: TGCGCCAGCAGCTGGGGGACAGACCAAGAGACCCAGTACTTC
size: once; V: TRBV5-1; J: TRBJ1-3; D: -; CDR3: CASSYNAQGGNTIYF; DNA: TGCGCCAGCAGCTATAATGCCCAGGGCGGGAACACCATATATTTT
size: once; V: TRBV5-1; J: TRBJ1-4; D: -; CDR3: CASSSRAGGGEKLFF; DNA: TGCGCCAGCAGCTCCCGCGCGGGGGGCGGCGAAAAACTGTTTTTT
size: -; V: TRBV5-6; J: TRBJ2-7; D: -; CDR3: CASSRSGAMRGEQYF; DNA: TGTGCCAGCAGCCGGTCAGGGGCGATGCGGGGCGAGCAGTACTTC
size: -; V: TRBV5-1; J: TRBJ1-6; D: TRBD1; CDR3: CASSLGGTVNSPLHF; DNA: TGCGCCAGCAGCTTGGGCGGGACAGTTAATTCACCCCTCCACTTT
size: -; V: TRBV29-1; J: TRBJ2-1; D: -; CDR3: CSVAQISAGAYNEQFF; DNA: TGCAGCGTTGCTCAAATATCGGCGGGGGCATACAATGAGCAGTTCTTC
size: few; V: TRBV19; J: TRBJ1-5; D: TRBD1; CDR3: CASKDRGRVQPQHF; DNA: TGTGCCAGCAAAGACAGGGGGCGCGTCCAGCCCCAGCATTTT
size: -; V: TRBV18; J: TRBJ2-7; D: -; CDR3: CASSRGQFGYEQYF; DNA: TGTGCCAGCTCCCGGGGGCAGTTTGGTTACGAGCAGTACTTC
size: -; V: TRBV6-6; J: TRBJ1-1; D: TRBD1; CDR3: CASSYPTGQGAEAFF; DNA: TGTGCCAGCAGTTACCCGACGGGACAGGGCGCTGAAGCTTTCTTT
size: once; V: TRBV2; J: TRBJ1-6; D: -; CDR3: CASRIYNSPLHF; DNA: TGTGCCAGCAGGATATATAATTCACCCCTCCACTTT
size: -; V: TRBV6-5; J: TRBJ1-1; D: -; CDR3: CASSPGRGTEAFF; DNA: TGTGCCAGCAGCCCCGGAAGGGGGACTGAAGCTTTCTTT
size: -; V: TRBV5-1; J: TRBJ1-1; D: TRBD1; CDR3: CASSWDSKVNTEAFF; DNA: TGCGCCAGCAGCTGGGACAGCAAGGTGAACACTGAAGCTTTCTTT
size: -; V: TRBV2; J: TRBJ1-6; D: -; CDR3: CASSEAWGWNSPLHF; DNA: TGTGCCAGCAGTGAAGCGTGGGGCTGGAATTCACCCCTCCACTTT